This TCR beta chain was documented in a study of T cell responses to AZD1222 COVID-19 vaccine. Study observations and caveats: With two AZD1222 doses given, Spike-specific TCR breadth and depth both rose.

Method: immunoSEQ multiplex PCR; TCRdb's copy keeps in-frame clones and lacks some. This table has around 160,000 clones, around nine tenths appearing once. On this clone: Its antigen is unknown.

CDR1 and CDR2 from the germline V gene are SGHKS and YYEKEE (reference sequence). Trimming took 4 bases from V and 7 from J, leaving 14 bases between them. The CDR3 covers 13 residues. The receptor was isolated from an adult in good health. The input for sequencing was peripheral blood, taken on day 0 of AZD1222 vaccination. The chain joins TRBV5-5 to TRBJ2-5; D might be TRBD1 or TRBD2, each matching 5 bases. CDR3 sequence reads: CASSPTLGGTQYF. The CDR3 DNA follows: TGTGCCAGCAGCCCAACGCTTGGGGGGACCCAGTACTTC.